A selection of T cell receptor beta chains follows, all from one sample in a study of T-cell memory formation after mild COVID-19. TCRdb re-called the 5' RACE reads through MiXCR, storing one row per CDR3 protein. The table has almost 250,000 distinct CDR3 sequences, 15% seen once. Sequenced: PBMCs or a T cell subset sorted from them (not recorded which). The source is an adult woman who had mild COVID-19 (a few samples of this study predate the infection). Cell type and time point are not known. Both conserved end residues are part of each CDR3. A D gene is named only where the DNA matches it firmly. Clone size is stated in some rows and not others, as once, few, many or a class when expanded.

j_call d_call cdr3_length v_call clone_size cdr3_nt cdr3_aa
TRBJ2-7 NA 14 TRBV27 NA TGTGCCAGCAGTTTATCCCCCAGGGGAAACGAGCAGTACTTC CASSLSPRGNEQYF
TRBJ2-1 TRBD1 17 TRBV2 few TGTGCCAGCAGTCTCCCGACAGGGACGCCCCCCTACAATGAGCAGTTCTTC CASSLPTGTPPYNEQFF
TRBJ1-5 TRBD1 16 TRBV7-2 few TGTGCCAGCAGCCCTAGTCCGGGACAGACGCCTTTGGCCCAGCATTTT CASSPSPGQTPLAQHF
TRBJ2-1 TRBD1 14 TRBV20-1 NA TGCAGTGCTCGTCCTGGACAGGGGGCCCATGAGCAGTTCTTC CSARPGQGAHEQFF
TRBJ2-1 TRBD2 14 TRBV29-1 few TGCAGCGTTGCAAGGCTAGCGGGACTCAATGAGCAGTTCTTC CSVARLAGLNEQFF
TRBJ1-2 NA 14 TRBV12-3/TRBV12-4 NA TGTGCCAGCAGTTTCTCCGGGGGCCACTATGGCTACACCTTC CASSFSGGHYGYTF
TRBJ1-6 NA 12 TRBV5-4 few TGTGCCAGCAGCGTCAGGGACTCACCCCTCCACTTT CASSVRDSPLHF
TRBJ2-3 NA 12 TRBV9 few TGTGCCAGCAGTCCGACCCGAGATACGCAGTATTTT CASSPTRDTQYF
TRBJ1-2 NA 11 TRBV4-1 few TGCGCCAGCAGCCAAGAGGGGACCCCGGGTTTC CASSQEGTPGF
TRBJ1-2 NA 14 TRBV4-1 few TGCGCCAGCAGCCAGGCGGCTGCTAACTATGGCTACACCTTC CASSQAAANYGYTF
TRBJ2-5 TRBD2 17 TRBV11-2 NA TGTGCCAGCAGCTTAAAATTTGGGACTAGCGAGCAAGAGACCCAGTACTTC CASSLKFGTSEQETQYF
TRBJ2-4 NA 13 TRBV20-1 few TGCAGTGCCGGCGGTTTGGCCAAAAACATTCAGTACTTC CSAGGLAKNIQYF
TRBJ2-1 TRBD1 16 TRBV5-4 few TGTGCCAGCAGCTTGGGGTGGCGGACAGGGACCGATGAGCAGTTCTTC CASSLGWRTGTDEQFF
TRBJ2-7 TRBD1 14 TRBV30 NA TGTGCCTGGAGTTTCGGACAGGGAACGTACGAGCAGTACTTC CAWSFGQGTYEQYF
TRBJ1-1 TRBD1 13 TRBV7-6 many TGTGCCAGCAGCTCTCGCCAGGACAGGGAAGCTTTCTTT CASSSRQDREAFF
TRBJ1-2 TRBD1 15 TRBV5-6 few TGTGCCAGCAGCTTGACACAGGGGGCTGGGTATGGCTACACCTTC CASSLTQGAGYGYTF
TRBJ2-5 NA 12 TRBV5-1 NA TGCGCCAGCAGCGAGGACGTAGAGACCCAGTACTTC CASSEDVETQYF
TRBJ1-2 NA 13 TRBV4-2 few TGTGCCAGCAGCCCCCCGACAGCCTATGGCTACACCTTC CASSPPTAYGYTF
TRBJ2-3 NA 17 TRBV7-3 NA TGTGCCAGCAGCTTAAAGGGGCTAGCGTTAAGCACAGATACGCAGTATTTT CASSLKGLALSTDTQYF
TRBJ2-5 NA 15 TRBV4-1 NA TGCGCCAGCAGCCAAGGACTCCAACGCCAAGAGACCCAGTACTTC CASSQGLQRQETQYF
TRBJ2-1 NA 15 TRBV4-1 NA TGCGCCAGCAGTTCCGGGACGCCCTCCTACAATGAGCAGTTCTTC CASSSGTPSYNEQFF
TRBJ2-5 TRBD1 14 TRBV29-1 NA TGCAGCTCGAAACAAGGGACAGTCCAAGAGACCCAGTACTTC CSSKQGTVQETQYF
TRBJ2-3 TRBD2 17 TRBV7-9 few TGTGCCAGCAGCTTAGGGACTAGTCAAGGAAGCACAGATACGCAGTATTTT CASSLGTSQGSTDTQYF
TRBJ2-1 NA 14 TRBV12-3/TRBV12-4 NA TGTGCCAGCAGTTTAGCGGGGGTCGGGGCTGAGCAGTTCTTC CASSLAGVGAEQFF
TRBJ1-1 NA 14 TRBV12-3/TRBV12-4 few TGTGCCAGCAGTTTACGGGAGGAGGGCACTGAAGCTTTCTTT CASSLREEGTEAFF
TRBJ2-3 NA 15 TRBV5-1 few TGCGCCAGCAGCTTGGTCGGGGCTAGCACAGATACGCAGTATTTT CASSLVGASTDTQYF
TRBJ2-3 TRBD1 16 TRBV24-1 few TGTGCCACCAGTGAACCCCGGACAGGGAACTCAGATACGCAGTATTTT CATSEPRTGNSDTQYF
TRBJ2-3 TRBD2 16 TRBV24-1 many TGTGCCACCAGTCCGGGAGCGGGAGGTCCCACAGATACGCAGTATTTT CATSPGAGGPTDTQYF